A selection of T cell receptor beta chains follows, all from one sample in a study of T cell changes during pregnancy in multiple sclerosis. Only in-frame clones appear in the TCRdb table, and some are missing; sequencing was by immunoSEQ multiplex PCR. The sample shows under 70,000 clones, 94% of them seen only once. The sample in question was CD8+ T cells from peripheral blood mononuclear cells, obtained after pregnancy. These receptors all come from a female donor with multiple sclerosis, enrolled in a pregnancy study. The CDR3 runs from the conserved cysteine through the conserved F or W. The D gene is left open where the match is weak. Clone size appears in some rows only: once, few, many, or a class for an expanded clone.

CDR3 DNA: TGTGCCAGCAACCCTGGCGGGAGTATCGAGCAGTACTTC
CDR3 protein: CASNPGGSIEQYF
J gene: TRBJ2-7
V gene: TRBV27
D gene: TRBD2
clone size: .

CDR3 DNA: TGTGCCAGCAGGCTAGCGGGAGCCCCCTACGAGCAGTACTTC
CDR3 protein: CASRLAGAPYEQYF
J gene: TRBJ2-7
V gene: TRBV13
D gene: TRBD2
clone size: .

CDR3 DNA: TGCGCCAGCAGACTCAGGAGCGGGAGAGGAGGAGATACGCAGTATTTT
CDR3 protein: CASRLRSGRGGDTQYF
J gene: TRBJ2-3
V gene: TRBV4-1
D gene: TRBD2
clone size: .

CDR3 DNA: TGTGCCAGTAGTTCAGCAGGGGGTGGCTACGAGCAGTACTTC
CDR3 protein: CASSSAGGGYEQYF
J gene: TRBJ2-7
V gene: TRBV19
D gene: TRBD1
clone size: .

CDR3 DNA: TGTGCCAGCAGTTTTGGGGGGGGTTCCTACGAGCAGTACTTC
CDR3 protein: CASSFGGGSYEQYF
J gene: TRBJ2-7
V gene: TRBV27
D gene: TRBD2
clone size: once

CDR3 DNA: TGTGCCAGCAGCTTGGGTGAGCGCATTACTAGCACAGATACGCAGTATTTT
CDR3 protein: CASSLGERITSTDTQYF
J gene: TRBJ2-3
V gene: TRBV5-4
D gene: .
clone size: .

CDR3 DNA: TGTGCCAGCAGTGTTTTTCTTCTCAGTGACACTGAAGCTTTCTTT
CDR3 protein: CASSVFLLSDTEAFF
J gene: TRBJ1-1
V gene: TRBV6-1
D gene: .
clone size: .

CDR3 DNA: TGTGCCAGCATCACCAAAGGGCTAGCGGCAGATACGCAGTATTTT
CDR3 protein: CASITKGLAADTQYF
J gene: TRBJ2-3
V gene: TRBV21-1
D gene: .
clone size: .

CDR3 DNA: TGTGCCAGCAGTGACTCAGGAATCACAGATACGCAGTATTTT
CDR3 protein: CASSDSGITDTQYF
J gene: TRBJ2-3
V gene: TRBV2
D gene: .
clone size: once

CDR3 DNA: TGTGCCAGCAGCTTGACAGTGAACACTGAAGCTTTCTTT
CDR3 protein: CASSLTVNTEAFF
J gene: TRBJ1-1
V gene: TRBV28
D gene: .
clone size: .

CDR3 DNA: TGTGCCAGCATCCAATTAGCGGTTTCCTACAATGAGCAGTTCTTC
CDR3 protein: CASIQLAVSYNEQFF
J gene: TRBJ2-1
V gene: TRBV2
D gene: .
clone size: once

CDR3 DNA: TGTGCCAGCAGTTTAGCGGGAGGGTACAATGAGCAGTTCTTC
CDR3 protein: CASSLAGGYNEQFF
J gene: TRBJ2-1
V gene: TRBV28
D gene: TRBD2
clone size: .

CDR3 DNA: TGTGCCAGCAGCCCCGGGCAGGGGCCCTACAATGAGCAGTTCTTC
CDR3 protein: CASSPGQGPYNEQFF
J gene: TRBJ2-1
V gene: TRBV7-2
D gene: .
clone size: .

CDR3 DNA: TGTGCCAGTAGTATAACAGGGCTGGCCTACGAGCAGTACTTC
CDR3 protein: CASSITGLAYEQYF
J gene: TRBJ2-7
V gene: TRBV19
D gene: .
clone size: .

CDR3 DNA: TGTGCCAGCAGTGAAGAGTCGGGGGTGCCGGGGTACGAGCAGTACTTC
CDR3 protein: CASSEESGVPGYEQYF
J gene: TRBJ2-7
V gene: TRBV25-1
D gene: .
clone size: .

CDR3 DNA: TGTGCCAGCAGCTTAGAAGGAGGAGAGACCCAGTACTTC
CDR3 protein: CASSLEGGETQYF
J gene: TRBJ2-5
V gene: TRBV11-2
D gene: .
clone size: .

CDR3 DNA: TGTGCCAGCCGTCTCCAGGGGGCCTCTGAAGCTTTCTTT
CDR3 protein: CASRLQGASEAFF
J gene: TRBJ1-1
V gene: TRBV25-1
D gene: TRBD1
clone size: once

CDR3 DNA: TGTGCCACCAGCAGAGATAGGGGCCCACCTATGAGTGGCTACACCTTC
CDR3 protein: CATSRDRGPPMSGYTF
J gene: TRBJ1-2
V gene: TRBV15
D gene: .
clone size: .

CDR3 DNA: TGTGCCAGCAGTGAAGGATTTACAGGGGGGGACTATGGCTACACCTTC
CDR3 protein: CASSEGFTGGDYGYTF
J gene: TRBJ1-2
V gene: TRBV6-1
D gene: TRBD1
clone size: once

CDR3 DNA: TGTGCCAGTAGTATGGGGCTAGGGGGGCAGTTCTTC
CDR3 protein: CASSMGLGGQFF
J gene: TRBJ2-1
V gene: TRBV19
D gene: .
clone size: .

CDR3 DNA: TGTGCCAGCAGCTTATCCGGTTTTAGCACAGATACGCAGTATTTT
CDR3 protein: CASSLSGFSTDTQYF
J gene: TRBJ2-3
V gene: TRBV7-6
D gene: .
clone size: .

CDR3 DNA: TGTGCCAGCATTGGGAGTCCCACTGAAGCTTTCTTT
CDR3 protein: CASIGSPTEAFF
J gene: TRBJ1-1
V gene: TRBV4-2
D gene: .
clone size: .

CDR3 DNA: TGTGCCAGCAGCTTAGGTGGGCGGAGGGGAGAGACCCAGTACTTC
CDR3 protein: CASSLGGRRGETQYF
J gene: TRBJ2-5
V gene: TRBV7-6
D gene: .
clone size: .

CDR3 DNA: TGTGCCAGTAGTACTCTAGCCCCAGATACGCAGTATTTT
CDR3 protein: CASSTLAPDTQYF
J gene: TRBJ2-3
V gene: TRBV19
D gene: .
clone size: .

CDR3 DNA: TGCGCCAGCAGCTTACGACAGGGCCGGGATCGGGAGCAGTACTTC
CDR3 protein: CASSLRQGRDREQYF
J gene: TRBJ2-7
V gene: TRBV5-1
D gene: TRBD1
clone size: .

CDR3 DNA: TGTGCCAGCGGGGGGTTAGGCACTGAAGCTTTCTTT
CDR3 protein: CASGGLGTEAFF
J gene: TRBJ1-1
V gene: TRBV2
D gene: .
clone size: .

CDR3 DNA: TGTGCCAGCAGCCCTGACACCTCCTACAATGAGCAGTTCTTC
CDR3 protein: CASSPDTSYNEQFF
J gene: TRBJ2-1
V gene: TRBV5-5
D gene: .
clone size: .

CDR3 DNA: TGTGCCAGTAGTATCTCTACCGGGACATTGTCCTACAATGAGCAGTTCTTC
CDR3 protein: CASSISTGTLSYNEQFF
J gene: TRBJ2-1
V gene: TRBV19
D gene: .
clone size: .

CDR3 DNA: TGTGCCAGCATGCTCGGGGAGGGGGGGACAGATACGCAGTATTTT
CDR3 protein: CASMLGEGGTDTQYF
J gene: TRBJ2-3
V gene: TRBV27
D gene: .
clone size: .

CDR3 DNA: TGTGCCAGTAGTATAAGGGGACAGGGGACGGGCTATGGCTACACCTTC
CDR3 protein: CASSIRGQGTGYGYTF
J gene: TRBJ1-2
V gene: TRBV19
D gene: TRBD1
clone size: .

CDR3 DNA: TGTGCCAGCAGCTTAGGGGACAGAACTACCTACGAGCAGTACTTC
CDR3 protein: CASSLGDRTTYEQYF
J gene: TRBJ2-7
V gene: TRBV7-8
D gene: TRBD1
clone size: once

CDR3 DNA: TGCGCCAGCAGCGGCGGTACCTACGAGCAGTACTTC
CDR3 protein: CASSGGTYEQYF
J gene: TRBJ2-7
V gene: TRBV5-1
D gene: .
clone size: .

CDR3 DNA: TGTGCCAGCAGCTTAGCAGGGGCTAATTCACCCCTCCACTTT
CDR3 protein: CASSLAGANSPLHF
J gene: TRBJ1-6
V gene: TRBV13
D gene: .
clone size: .

CDR3 DNA: TGCGCCAGCAGCCTCAGACAGGGCACTGAAGCTTTCTTT
CDR3 protein: CASSLRQGTEAFF
J gene: TRBJ1-1
V gene: TRBV4-1
D gene: TRBD1
clone size: .

CDR3 DNA: TGTGCCAGCAGCTTAGAAGGATTCGGGAGGACTTACAATGAGCAGTTCTTC
CDR3 protein: CASSLEGFGRTYNEQFF
J gene: TRBJ2-1
V gene: TRBV7-9
D gene: TRBD2
clone size: .

CDR3 DNA: TGCGCCAGCAGCCCTGGACAGGGCCTTGAAGCTTTCTTT
CDR3 protein: CASSPGQGLEAFF
J gene: TRBJ1-1
V gene: TRBV5-1
D gene: TRBD1
clone size: .

CDR3 DNA: TGTGCCACCAACCAAGGACTAGCGGGCGCCAATGAGCAGTTCTTC
CDR3 protein: CATNQGLAGANEQFF
J gene: TRBJ2-1
V gene: TRBV15
D gene: TRBD2
clone size: .

CDR3 DNA: TGTGCCAGGACAGGGTTAGCTAACTATGGCTACACCTTC
CDR3 protein: CARTGLANYGYTF
J gene: TRBJ1-2
V gene: TRBV2
D gene: TRBD1
clone size: .

CDR3 DNA: TGTGCCAGTAGTATCGGAGGAGCGGGAACGTCCTACGAGCAGTACTTC
CDR3 protein: CASSIGGAGTSYEQYF
J gene: TRBJ2-7
V gene: TRBV19
D gene: TRBD2
clone size: .

CDR3 DNA: TGTGCCAGCAGCTGGGGGACAGGGGGGGAGGGTGGCTACACCTTC
CDR3 protein: CASSWGTGGEGGYTF
J gene: TRBJ1-2
V gene: TRBV7-3
D gene: TRBD1
clone size: .

CDR3 DNA: TGTGCCAGCAGCTTCGCCTACGAGCAGTACTTC
CDR3 protein: CASSFAYEQYF
J gene: TRBJ2-7
V gene: TRBV7-2
D gene: .
clone size: .

CDR3 DNA: TGCAGCGTTTCGACAGGGACTAACTATGGCTACACCTTC
CDR3 protein: CSVSTGTNYGYTF
J gene: TRBJ1-2
V gene: TRBV29-1
D gene: TRBD1
clone size: .

CDR3 DNA: TGTGCCAGCAGCCCAGGGGGCGGCGGTCTCTACGAGCAGTACTTC
CDR3 protein: CASSPGGGGLYEQYF
J gene: TRBJ2-7
V gene: TRBV11-1
D gene: TRBD1
clone size: .

CDR3 DNA: TGTGCCAGCAGGGAAGCGGGGGAAGACTACAATGAGCAGTTCTTC
CDR3 protein: CASREAGEDYNEQFF
J gene: TRBJ2-1
V gene: TRBV9
D gene: TRBD2
clone size: .

CDR3 DNA: TGTGCCAGCACCCCCAAAGGCAGGGGGCTAGTGTTTACCTACGAGCAGTACTTC
CDR3 protein: CASTPKGRGLVFTYEQYF
J gene: TRBJ2-7
V gene: TRBV28
D gene: TRBD1
clone size: .

CDR3 DNA: TGTGCCAGCAGCTTAGTAGCTACTTCAGATACGCAGTATTTT
CDR3 protein: CASSLVATSDTQYF
J gene: TRBJ2-3
V gene: TRBV7-9
D gene: .
clone size: .

CDR3 DNA: TGTGCCAGCAGCTTAGTAGTCTCTGGAAACACCATATATTTT
CDR3 protein: CASSLVVSGNTIYF
J gene: TRBJ1-3
V gene: TRBV7-8
D gene: .
clone size: .